The rows below give T cell receptor beta chains drawn from one sample of a study of CD8 T cells in Susac syndrome. TCRdb fed the immunoSEQ multiplex PCR reads into MiXCR, producing one record per CDR3 protein. The sample has about 81,000 distinct CDR3 sequences, 94% seen once. The source material was CD8+ T cells from PBMCs. The receptors were sampled from a human donor with Susac syndrome. Both conserved end residues are trimmed from each CDR3. Each record gives: D gene, V gene, J gene, CDR3 protein. D genes are given only for firm matches.

NA	TRBV14	TRBJ1-2	ASSQWSGTSYGYT
NA	TRBV5-4	TRBJ2-7	ASSYDRGSSYEQY
NA	TRBV27	TRBJ1-6	ASSLVQGGSPLH
NA	TRBV5-1	TRBJ1-4	ASSVDSLNEKLF
TRBD1	TRBV12-3/TRBV12-4	TRBJ2-5	ASSSPRGWDRGEETQY
TRBD2	TRBV7-3	TRBJ2-1	ASSPSSGTYNEQF
TRBD1	TRBV15	TRBJ2-2	ATSRLRTGTGKTGELF
NA	TRBV2	TRBJ2-1	ASSAMFDEQF
NA	TRBV7-9	TRBJ1-1	ASSLAEYGLKAF
TRBD2	TRBV7-6	TRBJ2-5	ASSPLGGAETQY
NA	TRBV24-1	TRBJ2-5	ATSDHETQY
NA	TRBV7-8	TRBJ1-2	ASSLHLEGPPSYT
NA	TRBV6-5	TRBJ1-1	ASGEGLEAF
TRBD1	TRBV6-5	TRBJ1-1	ASSPDRPGGTEAF
TRBD1	TRBV11-3	TRBJ2-1	ASSRSGQESSYNEQF
NA	TRBV25-1	TRBJ2-5	ASSQVWGDQETQY
NA	TRBV13	TRBJ1-5	ASSLGGGVQPQH
TRBD2	TRBV29-1	TRBJ2-7	SVEEGTTSYEQY
NA	TRBV7-9	TRBJ2-7	ASSVEGSPSYEQY
NA	TRBV27	TRBJ1-5	ASSFYNQPQH
TRBD1	TRBV5-6	TRBJ1-1	ASSPRQTGPEAF
NA	TRBV19	TRBJ2-1	ASSRERTVNEQF
NA	TRBV18	TRBJ2-1	ASSEDSLYNEQF
TRBD1	TRBV12-3/TRBV12-4	TRBJ2-7	ASSPQTGKDEQY
TRBD1	TRBV30	TRBJ1-1	AWRTGRHTEAF
NA	TRBV16	TRBJ1-1	ASSQLGGAAYTEAF
NA	TRBV7-3	TRBJ2-1	ASSPDSSANEQF
NA	TRBV1	TRBJ2-6	TSRSRANVLT
TRBD1	TRBV6-4	TRBJ2-3	ASSETGGTDTQY
NA	TRBV18	TRBJ2-1	ASSPAYNEQF
NA	TRBV5-4	TRBJ2-5	ASSGWPGAQY
TRBD1	TRBV6-2/TRBV6-3	TRBJ2-7	ASSYSTGKSHEQY
TRBD2	TRBV28	TRBJ2-5	ASSSGTSGRALETQY
TRBD1	TRBV12-3/TRBV12-4	TRBJ1-1	ASIYRGGNTEAF
NA	TRBV4-3	TRBJ2-1	ASSQEADTGSYIEQF
NA	TRBV11-2	TRBJ2-1	ASSREFSYNEQF
TRBD1	TRBV7-9	TRBJ1-4	AGEDRAGEKLF
TRBD1	TRBV5-5	TRBJ2-1	ASSSWDRGRNEQF
NA	TRBV27	TRBJ2-7	ASSSQPFSYEQY
TRBD2	TRBV12-3/TRBV12-4	TRBJ2-3	ASRPRTSGSVNTQY
NA	TRBV28	TRBJ2-1	ASSLLVDEQF
NA	TRBV28	TRBJ2-5	ASSRGDTEETQY
TRBD1	TRBV2	TRBJ1-2	AKGQGNYGYT
TRBD1	TRBV5-4	TRBJ1-1	ASSSDRVLAEAF
NA	TRBV27	TRBJ2-1	ASSHSSILSYNEQF
NA	TRBV9	TRBJ2-4	ASSAGEGSIQY
NA	TRBV7-9	TRBJ2-7	ASSLGGAGSHEQY
TRBD1	TRBV7-9	TRBJ2-5	ALRGLHGETQY
NA	TRBV28	TRBJ2-3	ASSLAADTDTQY
NA	TRBV7-9	TRBJ2-6	ASSLEAGANVLT
TRBD2	TRBV7-3	TRBJ2-2	ASSLSETSGRRTGELF
TRBD2	TRBV7-8	TRBJ2-7	ASSPPGGGPSYEQY
TRBD2	TRBV3-1	TRBJ2-1	ASSQGSGGAFNLYNEQF
NA	TRBV13	TRBJ2-3	ASSGSRTDTLY
NA	TRBV12-3/TRBV12-4	TRBJ1-4	ASSAVANEKLF